This T cell receptor beta chain was sequenced in a study of shared clonotypes between healthy human individuals. The data were produced by immunoSEQ multiplex PCR, yet TCRdb's version contains in-frame clones alone and is incomplete. Found here are some 2.3 million clones, approximately 93% of them singletons; the top ten hold about 0.39%. CDR1 is SQVTM, CDR2 ANQGSEA, per germline. V was shortened by 6 bases and J by 6 bases, with 11 bases between the two germline ends. The CDR3 is 11 residues long. This chain uses TRBV29-1 with TRBJ1-2, with D perhaps TRBD1 (6 bases). The receptor comes from a man aged 18 to 29 in good health. Some clones in this sample may be carry-over from other donors' samples. The sequenced material came from naive CD4+ T cells from PBMCs. Subset meaning: CD45RA+ positively selected. The CDR3 bases are TGCAGCGTCCAGGGGTCTCATGGCTACACCTTC. It yields the protein CSVQGSHGYTF.